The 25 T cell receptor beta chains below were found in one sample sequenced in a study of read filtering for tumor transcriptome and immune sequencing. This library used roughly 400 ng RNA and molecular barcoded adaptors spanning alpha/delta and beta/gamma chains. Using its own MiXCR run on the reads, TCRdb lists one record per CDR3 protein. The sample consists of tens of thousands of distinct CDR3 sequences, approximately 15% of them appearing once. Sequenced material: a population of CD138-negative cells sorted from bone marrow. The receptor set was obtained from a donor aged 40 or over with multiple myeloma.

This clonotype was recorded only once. The chain's CDR3 is CSAVGDSYNEQFF. CDR3 in DNA: TGCAGTGCCGTGGGGGACTCCTACAATGAGCAGTTCTTC. The chain carries TRBV20-1 and TRBJ2-1, with D tentatively TRBD1 or TRBD2 (5 bases each). Trimming removed 6 bases at V and 0 bases at J, with 9 bases between. CDR3 length: 13 residues. CDR1 and CDR2 from the germline V gene are DFQATT and SNEGSKA (reference sequence).

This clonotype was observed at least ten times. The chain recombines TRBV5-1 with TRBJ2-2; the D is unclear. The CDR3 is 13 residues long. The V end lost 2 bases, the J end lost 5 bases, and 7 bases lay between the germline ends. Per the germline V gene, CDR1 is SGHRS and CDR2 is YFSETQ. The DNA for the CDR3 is TGCGCCAGCAGCTTATCGGTGACCGGGGAGCTGTTTTTT. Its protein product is CASSLSVTGELFF.

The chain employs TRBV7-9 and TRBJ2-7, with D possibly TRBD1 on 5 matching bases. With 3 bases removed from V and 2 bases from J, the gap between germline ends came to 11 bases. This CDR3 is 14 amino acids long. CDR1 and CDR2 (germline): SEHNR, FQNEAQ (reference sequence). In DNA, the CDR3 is TGTGCCAGCAGCTTGGCAGGGAAGGCCTACGAGCAGTACTTC. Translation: CASSLAGKAYEQYF.

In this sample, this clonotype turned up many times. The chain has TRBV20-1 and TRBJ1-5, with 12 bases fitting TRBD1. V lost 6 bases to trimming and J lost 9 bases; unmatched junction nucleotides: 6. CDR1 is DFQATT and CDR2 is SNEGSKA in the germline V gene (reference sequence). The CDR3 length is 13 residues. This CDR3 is CSAPGQGAGPQHF. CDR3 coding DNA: TGCAGTGCCCCGGGACAGGGGGCTGGGCCCCAGCATTTT.

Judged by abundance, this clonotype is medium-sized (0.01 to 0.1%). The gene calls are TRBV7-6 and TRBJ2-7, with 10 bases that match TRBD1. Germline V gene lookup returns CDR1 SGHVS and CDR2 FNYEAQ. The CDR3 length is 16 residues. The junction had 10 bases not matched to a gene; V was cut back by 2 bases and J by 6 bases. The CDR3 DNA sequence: TGTGCCAGCAGCTTAACTTCGGGACAGGGGAGTCTCGAGCAGTACTTC. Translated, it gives CASSLTSGQGSLEQYF.

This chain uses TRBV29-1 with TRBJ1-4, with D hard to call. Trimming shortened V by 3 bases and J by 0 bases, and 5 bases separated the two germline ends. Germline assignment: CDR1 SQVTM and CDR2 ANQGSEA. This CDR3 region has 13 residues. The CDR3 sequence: CSVDTPTNEKLFF. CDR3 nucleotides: TGCAGCGTTGATACACCAACTAATGAAAAACTGTTTTTT.

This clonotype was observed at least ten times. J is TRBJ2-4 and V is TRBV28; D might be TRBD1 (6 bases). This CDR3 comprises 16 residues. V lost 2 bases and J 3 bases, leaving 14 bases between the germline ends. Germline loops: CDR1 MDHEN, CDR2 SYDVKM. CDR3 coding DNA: TGTGCCAGCAGTTTAGTCGGACAGATAGACAAAAACATTCAGTACTTC. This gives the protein CASSLVGQIDKNIQYF.

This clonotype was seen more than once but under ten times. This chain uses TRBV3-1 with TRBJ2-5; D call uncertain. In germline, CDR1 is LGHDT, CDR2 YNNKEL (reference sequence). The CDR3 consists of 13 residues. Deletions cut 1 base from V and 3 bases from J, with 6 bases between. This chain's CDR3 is CASSQGPKETQYF. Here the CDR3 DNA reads TGTGCCAGCAGCCAAGGACCAAAAGAGACCCAGTACTTC.

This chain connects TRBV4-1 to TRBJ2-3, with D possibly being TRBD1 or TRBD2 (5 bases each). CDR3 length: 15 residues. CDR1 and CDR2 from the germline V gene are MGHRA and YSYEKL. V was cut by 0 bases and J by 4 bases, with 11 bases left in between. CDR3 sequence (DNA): TGCGCCAGCAGCCAAGAGGGGGTGGGGGCAGATACGCAGTATTTT. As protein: CASSQEGVGADTQYF.

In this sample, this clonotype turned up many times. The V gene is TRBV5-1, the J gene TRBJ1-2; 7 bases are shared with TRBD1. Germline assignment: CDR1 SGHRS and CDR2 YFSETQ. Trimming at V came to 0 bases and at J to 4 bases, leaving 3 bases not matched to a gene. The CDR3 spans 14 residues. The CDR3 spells CASSLEGAVYGYTF. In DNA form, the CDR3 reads TGCGCCAGCAGCTTGGAGGGGGCAGTCTATGGCTACACCTTC.

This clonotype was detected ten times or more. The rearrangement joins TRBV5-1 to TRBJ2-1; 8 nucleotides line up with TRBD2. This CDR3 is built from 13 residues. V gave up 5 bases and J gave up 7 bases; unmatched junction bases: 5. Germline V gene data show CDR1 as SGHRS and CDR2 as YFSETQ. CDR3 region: CASRDSGGNEQFF. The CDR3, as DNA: TGCGCCAGCAGGGACAGCGGGGGAAATGAGCAGTTCTTC.

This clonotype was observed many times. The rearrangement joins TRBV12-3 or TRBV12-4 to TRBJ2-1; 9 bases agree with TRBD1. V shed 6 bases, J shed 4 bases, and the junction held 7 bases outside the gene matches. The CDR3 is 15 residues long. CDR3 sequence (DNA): TGTGCCAGCAGACCCCGGGACAGGGTTTACAATGAGCAGTTCTTC. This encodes CASRPRDRVYNEQFF.

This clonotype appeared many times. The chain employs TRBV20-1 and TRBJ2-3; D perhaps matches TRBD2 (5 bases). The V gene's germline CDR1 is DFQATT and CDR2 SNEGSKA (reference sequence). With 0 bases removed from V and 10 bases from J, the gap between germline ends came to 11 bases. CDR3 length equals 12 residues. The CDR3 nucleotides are TGCAGTGCTAGAGATCAGGAGGAGGCGCAGTATTTT. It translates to CSARDQEEAQYF.

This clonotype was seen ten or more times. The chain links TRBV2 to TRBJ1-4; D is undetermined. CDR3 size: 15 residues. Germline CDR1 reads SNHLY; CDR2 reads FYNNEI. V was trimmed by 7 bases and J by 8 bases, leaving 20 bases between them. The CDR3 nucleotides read TGTGCCAGCACCGCCGAACCCAGTTCGGGGGAAAAACTGTTTTTT. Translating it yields CASTAEPSSGEKLFF.

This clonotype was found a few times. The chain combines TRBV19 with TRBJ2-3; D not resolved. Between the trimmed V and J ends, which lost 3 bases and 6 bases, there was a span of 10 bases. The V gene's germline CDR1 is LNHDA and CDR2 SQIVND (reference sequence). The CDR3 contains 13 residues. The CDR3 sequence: CASSISVRDTQYF. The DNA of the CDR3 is TGTGCCAGTAGTATTTCGGTTCGCGATACGCAGTATTTT.

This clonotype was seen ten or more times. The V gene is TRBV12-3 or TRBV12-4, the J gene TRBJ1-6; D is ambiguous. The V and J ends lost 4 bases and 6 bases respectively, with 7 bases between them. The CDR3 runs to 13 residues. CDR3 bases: TGTGCCAGCAGTTGGATCGCTAATTCACCCCTCCACTTT. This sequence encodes CASSWIANSPLHF.

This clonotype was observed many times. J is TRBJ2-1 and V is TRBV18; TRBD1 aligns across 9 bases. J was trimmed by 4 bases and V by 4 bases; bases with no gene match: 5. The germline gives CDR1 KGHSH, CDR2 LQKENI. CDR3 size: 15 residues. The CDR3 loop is CASSLRDRAYNEQFF. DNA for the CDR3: TGTGCCAGCTCACTCCGGGACAGGGCATACAATGAGCAGTTCTTC.

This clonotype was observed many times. CDR3 protein: CASSPRLTSGGTDTQYF. CDR3 DNA: TGTGCCAGCAGCCCAAGACTAACTAGCGGGGGGACAGATACGCAGTATTTT. The genes are TRBV11-2 and TRBJ2-3; the match to TRBD2 covers 12 bases. V gave up 5 bases and J gave up 3 bases; unmatched junction bases: 9. Germline V lookup: CDR1 SGHAT, CDR2 FQNNGV. The CDR3 loop spans 17 amino acids.

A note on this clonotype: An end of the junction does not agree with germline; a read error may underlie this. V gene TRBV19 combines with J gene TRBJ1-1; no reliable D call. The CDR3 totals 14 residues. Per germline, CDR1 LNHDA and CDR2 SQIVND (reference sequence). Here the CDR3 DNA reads TGTGCCTGTAGTATCTCCCGCGGGAACACTGAAGCTCTCTTT. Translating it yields CACSISRGNTEALF.

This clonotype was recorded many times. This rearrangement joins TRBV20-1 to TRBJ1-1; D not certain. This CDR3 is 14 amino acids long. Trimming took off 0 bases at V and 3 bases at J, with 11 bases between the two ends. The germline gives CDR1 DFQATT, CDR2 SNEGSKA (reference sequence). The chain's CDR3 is CSARDRGRDTEAFF. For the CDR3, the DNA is TGCAGTGCTAGAGATAGAGGGCGGGACACTGAAGCTTTCTTT.

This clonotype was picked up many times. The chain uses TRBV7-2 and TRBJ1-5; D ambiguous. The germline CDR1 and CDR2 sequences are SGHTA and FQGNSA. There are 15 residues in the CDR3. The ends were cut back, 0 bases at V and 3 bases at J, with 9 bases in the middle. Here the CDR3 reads CASSLASGVNQPQHF. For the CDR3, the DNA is TGTGCCAGCAGCTTAGCATCCGGGGTCAATCAGCCCCAGCATTTT. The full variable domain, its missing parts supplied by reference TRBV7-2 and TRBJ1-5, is GAGVSQSPSNKVTEKGKDVELRCDPISGHTALYWYRQSLGQGLEFLIYFQGNSAPDKSGLPSDRFSAERTGGSVSTLTIQRTQQEDSAVYLCASSLASGVNQPQHFGDGTRLSIL.

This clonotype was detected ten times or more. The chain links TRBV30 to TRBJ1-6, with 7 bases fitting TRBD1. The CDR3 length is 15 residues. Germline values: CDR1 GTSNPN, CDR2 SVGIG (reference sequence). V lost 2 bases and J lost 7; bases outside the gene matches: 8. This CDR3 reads CAWSPPGGSNSPLHF. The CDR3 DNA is TGTGCCTGGAGTCCACCAGGGGGGTCGAATTCACCCCTCCACTTT. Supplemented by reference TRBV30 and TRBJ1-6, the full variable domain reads SQTIHQWPATLVQPVGSPLSLECTVEGTSNPNLYWYRQAAGRGLQLLFYSVGIGQISSEVPQNLSASRPQDRQFILSSKKLLLSDSGFYLCAWSPPGGSNSPLHFGNGTRLTVT.

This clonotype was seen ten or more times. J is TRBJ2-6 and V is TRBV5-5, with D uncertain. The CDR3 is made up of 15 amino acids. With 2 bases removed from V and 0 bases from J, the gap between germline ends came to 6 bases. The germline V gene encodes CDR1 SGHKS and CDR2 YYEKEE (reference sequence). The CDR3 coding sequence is TGTGCCAGCAGCTTACAGTACTCTGGGGCCAACGTCCTGACTTTC. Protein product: CASSLQYSGANVLTF. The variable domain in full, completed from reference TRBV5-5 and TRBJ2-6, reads DAGVTQSPTHLIKTRGQQVTLRCSPISGHKSVSWYQQVLGQGPQFIFQYYEKEERGRGNFPDRFSARQFPNYSSELNVNALLLGDSALYLCASSLQYSGANVLTFGAGSRLTVL.

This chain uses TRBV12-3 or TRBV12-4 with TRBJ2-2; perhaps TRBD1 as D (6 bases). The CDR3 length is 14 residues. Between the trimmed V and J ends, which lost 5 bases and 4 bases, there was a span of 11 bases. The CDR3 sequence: CASSPRGVTGELFF. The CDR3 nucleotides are TGTGCCAGCAGTCCCAGGGGAGTCACCGGGGAGCTGTTTTTT.

CDR3 protein: CASSQAGTRGLDEQFF. In nucleotides, the CDR3 is TGCGCCAGCAGCCAAGCCGGGACACGGGGATTGGATGAGCAGTTCTTC. The genes are TRBV4-1 and TRBJ2-1, with a possible D match to TRBD1 (6 bases). The CDR3 covers 16 residues. The germline V gene encodes CDR1 MGHRA and CDR2 YSYEKL. The ends were cut back, 1 base at V and 8 bases at J, with 18 bases in the middle.